This passage covers 19 T cell receptor beta chains from one sample sequenced in a study of shared clonotypes between healthy human individuals. CD45RO-negative, CCR7-positively selected cells formed the naive CD8 fraction, excluding terminally differentiated effector memory CD45RA+ cells. Using immunoSEQ multiplex PCR, the repertoire was profiled, and TCRdb retains in-frame clones only, with some absent. Of approximately 2,000,000 clones listed, approximately 92% are singletons. The specimen was naive CD8+ T cells from PBMCs. Source of these receptors: a man between 18 and 29 years old in good health. Some clones in this sample may be carry-over from other donors' samples.

V gene TRBV7-2 combines with J gene TRBJ2-1; the match to TRBD2 covers 11 bases. Unmatched junction bases numbered 6, after V lost 6 bases and J lost 5 bases. Germline CDR1 SGHTA, CDR2 FQGNSA. This CDR3 has 15 residues. CDR3 nucleotides: TGTGCCAGCAGACGACTAGCGGGAAGTAACAATGAGCAGTTCTTC. This gives the protein CASRRLAGSNNEQFF.

The chain combines TRBV28 with TRBJ2-1; no reliable D call. CDR3 length equals 11 residues. Germline V gene sequence: CDR1 MDHEN, CDR2 SYDVKM. The CDR3 sequence: CAVSPNNEQFF. In DNA, the CDR3 is TGTGCTGTTTCTCCTAACAATGAGCAGTTCTTC.

This clone was seen more than once but under ten times. The gene calls are TRBV10-1 and TRBJ2-7, with 8 bases aligning to TRBD1. Germline V gives CDR1 WNHNN, CDR2 SYGVQD (reference sequence). This CDR3 has 14 amino acids. The ends lost 6 bases at V and 4 bases at J; junction bases unmatched: 8. In nucleotides, the CDR3 is TGCGCCAGCAGGCCCGCAGGGGGCGGATACGAGCAGTACTTC. It encodes CASRPAGGGYEQYF.

V and J are TRBV9 and TRBJ2-5; TRBD2 agrees at 7 bases. Germline V gene data show CDR1 as SGDLS and CDR2 as YYNGEE. The V and J ends lost 0 bases and 5 bases, in that order; junction bases with no gene match: 10. The CDR3 runs to 16 residues. CDR3 sequence reads: CASSVVGGSNKETQYF. The CDR3 DNA follows: TGTGCCAGCAGCGTAGTCGGCGGGAGCAACAAGGAGACCCAGTACTTC.

The chain carries TRBV5-1 and TRBJ2-7, with 10 bases lining up with TRBD2. V was clipped by 4 bases and J by 5 bases; unmatched bases: 6. The germline V gene encodes CDR1 SGHRS and CDR2 YFSETQ. CDR3 size: 14 residues. The CDR3 region has the DNA TGCGCCAGCAGCGACGTAGCGGGAGGTAACGAGCAGTACTTC. Translation: CASSDVAGGNEQYF.

A word on this clone: The same CDR3 is also encoded by other DNA sequences in this sample. The chain joins TRBV7-8 to TRBJ2-2; D gene ambiguous. This CDR3 comprises 14 residues. Trimming stripped 5 bases from V and 1 base from J, with 8 bases between. Germline V gene data show CDR1 as SGHVS and CDR2 as FQNEAQ. CDR3 sequence reads: CASSRRGNTGELFF. The CDR3 bases are TGTGCCAGCAGCCGGCGAGGGAACACCGGGGAGCTGTTTTTT.

The chain joins TRBV7-9 to TRBJ2-1, with 8 positions matching TRBD2. Germline values: CDR1 SEHNR, CDR2 FQNEAQ (reference sequence). The V and J ends lost 2 bases and 4 bases, in that order; junction bases with no gene match: 13. The CDR3 contains 18 residues. The DNA of the CDR3 is TGTGCCAGCAGCTTACTTGGAGCGGGAGAATCAGTTTACAATGAGCAGTTCTTC. It encodes CASSLLGAGESVYNEQFF.

The rearrangement uses TRBV7-3 and TRBJ2-2; 10 positions match TRBD2. The length of the CDR3 is 17 residues. V shed 0 bases, J shed 4 bases, and the junction held 5 bases outside the gene matches. Germline CDR1 SGHTA, CDR2 FQGTGA. The chain's CDR3 is CASSLTLSSGSTGELFF. The CDR3 bases are TGTGCCAGCAGCTTAACGTTGTCTAGCGGGAGCACCGGGGAGCTGTTTTTT.

The table lists this clone with a count of one. The rearrangement uses TRBV14 and TRBJ2-1; 9 bases are a match to TRBD2. The germline gives CDR1 SGHDN, CDR2 FVKESK. V lost 3 bases to trimming and J lost 6 bases; unmatched junction nucleotides: 3. The CDR3 runs 14 residues. The CDR3 reads CASSHGLARNEQFF. The CDR3 DNA is TGTGCCAGCAGCCATGGACTAGCGCGCAATGAGCAGTTCTTC.

To note about this clone: The same CDR3 also results from other DNA sequences found in this sample. The genes are TRBV28 and TRBJ2-7; D possibly corresponds to TRBD1 (6 bases). V was shortened by 1 base and J by 1 base, with 8 bases between the two germline ends. CDR3 length equals 14 residues. The germline gives CDR1 MDHEN, CDR2 SYDVKM. CDR3 sequence: CASSLSGQSYEQYF. For the CDR3, the DNA is TGTGCCAGCAGTTTATCCGGACAGTCCTACGAGCAGTACTTC.

This chain connects TRBV9 to TRBJ2-7, with a weak D call TRBD1 (7 bases). Germline lookup yields CDR1 SGDLS and CDR2 YYNGEE. This CDR3 has 15 residues. V dropped 3 bases and J dropped 2 bases, with 15 bases sitting between them. The CDR3 coding sequence is TGTGCCAGCAGCGCCAGACAGGGAGGAACCTACGAGCAGTACTTC. Residues: CASSARQGGTYEQYF.

This clone was observed once. The chain employs TRBV4-3 and TRBJ2-7; 10 bases are a match to TRBD2. The CDR3 has 17 amino acids. Germline V CDR1 and CDR2: LGHNA, YSLEER. J lost 5 bases, V lost 0 bases, and 10 bases had no gene match. In nucleotides, the CDR3 is TGCGCCAGCAGCCAAGATTCAGCCCCTAGCGGGAGTGACGAGCAGTACTTC. Translated, it gives CASSQDSAPSGSDEQYF.

The chain has TRBV7-9 and TRBJ2-5; D is unclear. The germline V gene has CDR1 SEHNR and CDR2 FQNEAQ (reference sequence). The CDR3 has 13 amino acids. Trimming left V 8 bases short and J 7 bases short, with 17 bases between. The CDR3 nucleotides are TGTGCCAGCCTTCAGCTCCCTAACCGGACCCAGTACTTC. Protein product: CASLQLPNRTQYF.

The chain employs TRBV4-1 and TRBJ1-1; 9 bases agree with TRBD1. Trimming took 1 base from V and 0 from J; bases not matched to a gene: 6. This CDR3 is 17 amino acids long. The germline V gene has CDR1 MGHRA and CDR2 YSYEKL. In nucleotides, the CDR3 is TGCGCCAGCAGCCAAGCGAGACAGGGGGGAATGAACACTGAAGCTTTCTTT. Protein sequence: CASSQARQGGMNTEAFF.

This clone was recorded once. The chain uses TRBV28 and TRBJ2-2; the match to TRBD1 covers 7 bases. Trimming removed 3 bases from V and 6 bases from J; junction bases left unmatched: 4. Per germline, CDR1 MDHEN and CDR2 SYDVKM. This CDR3 is 14 amino acids long. CDR3 nucleotides: TGTGCCAGCAGTTTGGTAGGGGGCGCCGGGGAGCTGTTTTTT. Its protein is CASSLVGGAGELFF. The complete variable domain, with remaining parts taken from reference TRBV28 and TRBJ2-2, reads DVKVTQSSRYLVKRTGEKVFLECVQDMDHENMFWYRQDPGLGLRLIYFSYDVKMKEKGDIPEGYSVSREKKERFSLILESASTNQTSMYLCASSLVGGAGELFFGEGSRLTVL.

The rearrangement links TRBV6-5 to TRBJ2-3; D gene ambiguous. Per germline, CDR1 MNHEY and CDR2 SVGAGI. Between the trimmed V and J ends, which lost 5 bases and 4 bases, there was a span of 7 bases. The CDR3 runs 12 residues. Here the CDR3 reads CASSAAADTQYF. CDR3 coding DNA: TGTGCCAGCAGTGCAGCCGCAGATACGCAGTATTTT.

The chain links TRBV9 to TRBJ2-1, with D uncertain. CDR1 SGDLS and CDR2 YYNGEE come from the germline V gene. The CDR3 loop spans 14 amino acids. The V end was cut by 0 bases, the J end by 8 bases, with 12 bases between. CDR3 protein: CASSVVGWADEQFF. Here the CDR3 DNA reads TGTGCCAGCAGCGTAGTTGGTTGGGCTGATGAGCAGTTCTTC.

DNA for the CDR3: TGCGCCAGCAGCCAAGATTGGACAGGGAGTGCTGGATCACCCCTCCACTTT. Amino acid sequence: CASSQDWTGSAGSPLHF. The gene calls are TRBV4-1 and TRBJ1-6; 8 bases match TRBD1. J gave up 10 bases and V 0 bases, and 11 bases lay outside the gene matches. CDR1 and CDR2 from the germline V gene are MGHRA and YSYEKL. CDR3 length: 17 amino acids.

This clone was counted between two and nine times. At one end, the junction sequence differs from germline, possibly due to a read error. The chain is built from TRBV27 and TRBJ2-7; tentatively, D is TRBD2 (5 bases). Germline CDR1 reads MNHEY; CDR2 reads SMNVEV (reference sequence). The CDR3 extends over 15 amino acids. CDR3 nucleotide sequence: TGTGCCAGCAGTTCCCGTCGGGGTAGCTCCCACGAGCAGTACTTC. Its protein product is CASSSRRGSSHEQYF.